These 9 T cell receptor beta chains originate from one sample sequenced in a study of OX40 agonist ivuxolimab in advanced cancers. Sequencing was performed with immunoSEQ multiplex PCR; in TCRdb, only in-frame clones are kept and a portion is missing. The sample includes about 64,000 clones, roughly four fifths seen only once; the top ten take about 2.2%. Sequenced material: CD4+ or CD8+ T cells sorted from blood, taken in a trial of the OX40 agonist ivuxolimab. Every receptor here comes from an adult with an advanced solid tumor such as melanoma, head and neck, liver or kidney cancer.

V and J are TRBV15 and TRBJ1-2; D possibly corresponds to TRBD1 (5 bases). The CDR3 has 12 amino acids. V was clipped by 4 bases and J by 7 bases, with 10 bases between them. Germline V lookup: CDR1 LNHNV, CDR2 YYDKDF (reference sequence). CDR3: CATSTRQGGYTF. The CDR3 bases are TGTGCCACCAGCACAAGGCAGGGTGGCTACACCTTC. The variable domain in full, with the rest retrieved from reference TRBV15 and TRBJ1-2, is DAMVIQNPRYQVTQFGKPVTLSCSQTLNHNVMYWYQQKSSQAPKLLFHYYDKDFNNEADTPDNFQSRRPNTSFCFLDIRSPGLGDTAMYLCATSTRQGGYTFGSGTRLTVV.

As to this clone: The junction departs from the called germline gene at one end, perhaps through a read error. This chain connects TRBV28 to TRBJ2-5; TRBD2 matches at 7 bases. The V gene's germline CDR1 is MDHEN and CDR2 SYDVKM. The CDR3 contains 12 residues. The CDR3 DNA is TGTGCCAGCAGTTTGGTGGGTGGACTAGGCAACTTC. Protein sequence: CASSLVGGLGNF.

The chain recombines TRBV5-4 with TRBJ1-5; no definite D call. Germline V CDR1 and CDR2: SGHNT, YYREEE (reference sequence). V was shortened by 2 bases and J by 7 bases, with 7 bases between the two germline ends. This CDR3 comprises 12 residues. CDR3 sequence reads: CASSFPGQPQHF. CDR3 sequence (DNA): TGTGCCAGCAGCTTCCCCGGCCAGCCCCAGCATTTT.

The J gene is TRBJ2-3, the V gene TRBV5-4, with TRBD2 identical over 8 bases. The germline gives CDR1 SGHNT, CDR2 YYREEE (reference sequence). The CDR3 has 13 residues. V shed 5 bases, J shed 6 bases, and the junction held 5 bases outside the gene matches. The CDR3 reads CASRRGASDTQYF. Here the CDR3 DNA reads TGTGCCAGCAGGCGGGGGGCCTCGGATACGCAGTATTTT.

This clone appeared a single time. This rearrangement joins TRBV18 to TRBJ2-7; possible D gene TRBD2, 5 bases. Per germline, CDR1 KGHSH and CDR2 LQKENI. V was pared by 3 bases and J by 8 bases, with 29 bases between. This CDR3 spans 18 amino acids. The CDR3 loop is CASSPNAGASPRSAQQYF. CDR3 DNA sequence: TGTGCCAGCTCACCGAACGCGGGCGCGTCACCCAGGTCTGCGCAGCAGTACTTC. Full variable domain (remainder filled in from reference TRBV18 and TRBJ2-7): NAGVMQNPRHLVRRRGQEARLRCSPMKGHSHVYWYRQLPEEGLKFMVYLQKENIIDESGMPKERFSAEFPKEGPSILRIQQVVRGDSAAYFCASSPNAGASPRSAQQYFGPGTRLTVT.

The chain combines TRBV2 with TRBJ1-1; 10 bases agree with TRBD1. V shed 6 bases and J 4 bases; nucleotides not matched to a gene: 8. This CDR3 has 15 amino acids. CDR1 SNHLY and CDR2 FYNNEI come from the germline V gene. CDR3 sequence: CASSHGTGAGTEAFF. In DNA, the CDR3 is TGTGCCAGCAGCCACGGGACAGGGGCTGGCACTGAAGCTTTCTTT.

This chain joins TRBV20-1 and TRBJ2-7, with D maybe TRBD1 (7 bases). Per the germline V gene, CDR1 is DFQATT and CDR2 is SNEGSKA (reference sequence). The CDR3 covers 11 residues. As DNA, the CDR3 is TGCAGAGGCGGGACAGCCTACGAGCAGTACTTC. Translating gives CRGGTAYEQYF.

The chain combines TRBV4-1 with TRBJ2-5; 13 nucleotides match TRBD2. CDR1 and CDR2 from the germline V gene are MGHRA and YSYEKL. J lost 2 bases, V lost 0 bases, and 9 bases had no gene match. The CDR3 extends over 19 amino acids. The CDR3 is CASSQDRATSGGQQETQYF. The DNA of the CDR3 is TGCGCCAGCAGCCAAGACAGGGCGACTAGCGGGGGGCAACAAGAGACCCAGTACTTC.

This chain joins TRBV7-3 and TRBJ1-2, with D possibly matching TRBD1 (5 bases). Germline values: CDR1 SGHTA, CDR2 FQGTGA. The CDR3 is made up of 15 amino acids. Between the trimmed V and J ends, which lost 0 bases and 0 bases, there was a span of 8 bases. In nucleotides, the CDR3 is TGTGCCAGCAGCTTAACAGACAGATCTAACTATGGCTACACCTTC. Translating gives CASSLTDRSNYGYTF.